This T cell receptor beta chain was captured by sequencing in a study of metastatic and nonmetastatic thyroid tumors. The overall study: Repertoires of blood and of tissue (tumor or nodule) from malignant and benign thyroid patients were compared.

TCRdb re-analyzed the PCR reads through MiXCR. In the table there are 20,000 to 30,000 clones, about a quarter of which are singletons. Germline loops: CDR1 DFQATT, CDR2 SNEGSKA (reference sequence). This CDR3 has 18 residues. J gave up 4 bases and V 7 bases, and 24 bases lay outside the gene matches. None of the patients had undergone any treatment ahead of thyroid surgery. Sequenced: blood. The V and J genes are TRBV20-1 and TRBJ2-7, with 8 bases lining up with TRBD2. The origin of this receptor is a female donor with papillary thyroid cancer or a benign thyroid nodule (not recorded which). Some clones in this sample may be carry-over from other donors' samples. CDR3 protein: CSGTDQLGSGTAPYEQYF. CDR3 nucleotide sequence: TGCAGTGGTACCGATCAACTAGGTAGCGGGACTGCCCCGTACGAGCAGTACTTC.